The rows below give T cell receptor beta chains drawn from one sample of a study of cytomegalovirus exposure and HLA in healthy donors. The protocol was immunoSEQ multiplex PCR, while the TCRdb copy is restricted to in-frame clones and leaves out a portion. The table records some 110,000 clones, more than 75% of them present only once. The sequencing input was PBMCs. All receptors come from a woman aged 55-69 years in good health and CMV-seropositive. Each CDR3 is given with its conserved first and last residue. D genes are given only for firm matches. Only some rows state a clone size, as once, few, many or a class for expanded clones.

v_call	j_call	clone_size	d_call	cdr3_nt	cdr3_aa
TRBV5-1	TRBJ2-1	.	TRBD2	TGCGCCAGCAGCTTGGCAGCGGGAGTGTCTAATGAGCAGTTCTTC	CASSLAAGVSNEQFF
TRBV5-6	TRBJ2-1	.	TRBD2	TGTGCCAGCAGCTTCGGGAGGGCCCAGTTCAATGAGCAGTTCTTC	CASSFGRAQFNEQFF
TRBV5-1	TRBJ2-1	.	TRBD2	TGCGCCAGCAGCTTGGCCGTCGGGGCTAGCGGGATTGGTTACAATGAGCAGTTCTTC	CASSLAVGASGIGYNEQFF
TRBV15	TRBJ2-3	.	TRBD1	TGTGCCACCAGCAGAAGAACAGGGGTAGGCACAGATACGCAGTATTTT	CATSRRTGVGTDTQYF
TRBV6-6	TRBJ1-2	.	TRBD1	TGTGCCAGCAGGACCGGGACAGGGACCTATGGCTACACCTTC	CASRTGTGTYGYTF
TRBV9	TRBJ2-2	.	.	TGTGCCAGCTCCGCCGGGAGCGGGCGACTAACCGAGGAGCTGTTTTTT	CASSAGSGRLTEELFF
TRBV5-1	TRBJ1-2	.	TRBD1	TGCGCCAGCAGCTTGGGCGGAACCTGGGGACAGGAGACCTATGGCTACACCTTC	CASSLGGTWGQETYGYTF
TRBV5-1	TRBJ1-2	.	TRBD1	TGCGCCAGCAGCTTGGTGGGACAGGGAGGAGGCTACACCTTC	CASSLVGQGGGYTF
TRBV29-1	TRBJ1-1	few	.	TGCAGCGGGGATCAAGGGGGGGGTGGCACTGAAGCTTTCTTT	CSGDQGGGGTEAFF
TRBV28	TRBJ2-7	.	TRBD2	TGTGCCAGCAGCCCTCCCCCGGGACTAGACTACGAGCAGTACTTC	CASSPPPGLDYEQYF
TRBV4-2	TRBJ1-2	.	TRBD1	TGTGCCAGCAGCCAAGTGGGTGGCGCGGACAGGGGAGGCTACACCTTC	CASSQVGGADRGGYTF
TRBV6-5	TRBJ2-7	.	.	TGTGCCAGCAGCTCCGACTGGATAACCTACGAGCAGTACTTC	CASSSDWITYEQYF
TRBV11-3	TRBJ2-1	few	.	TGTGCCAGCAGCTTAGATCTAGCCAATGAGCAGTTCTTC	CASSLDLANEQFF
TRBV5-1	TRBJ2-2	.	TRBD1	TGCGCCAGCAGGGAAGGGACAGCTGACACCGGGGAGCTGTTTTTT	CASREGTADTGELFF
TRBV10-1	TRBJ2-7	.	.	TGCGCCACCCCGACCGACAGCTACGAGCAGTACTTC	CATPTDSYEQYF
TRBV2	TRBJ1-5	.	.	TGTGCCAGCAGTGACGACCAGGGCGGCAATCAGCCCCAGCATTTT	CASSDDQGGNQPQHF
TRBV5-1	TRBJ2-1	.	.	TGCGCCAGCAGCTTGGAGACGACACTCTCCTACAATGAGCAGTTCTTC	CASSLETTLSYNEQFF
TRBV7-2	TRBJ1-1	.	.	TGTGCCAGCAGCCCCGGACGGGAACTCACTGGGGCTTTCTTT	CASSPGRELTGAFF
TRBV7-3	TRBJ2-1	.	.	TGTGCCAGCAGCCCTAATATCGGCGGGATCAATGAGCAGTTCTTC	CASSPNIGGINEQFF
TRBV5-4	TRBJ1-6	.	TRBD1	TGTGCCAGCAGCCTTGACAGGGACTCACCCCTCCACTTT	CASSLDRDSPLHF
TRBV7-2	TRBJ2-1	.	TRBD1	TGTGCCAGCACCCCACAGGGGTCGGGTTACAATGAGCAGTTCTTC	CASTPQGSGYNEQFF
TRBV7-2	TRBJ2-5	.	TRBD1	TGTGCCAGCAGCTCTGACAGGGTTCAAGAGACCCAGTACTTC	CASSSDRVQETQYF
TRBV5-1	TRBJ1-2	.	.	TGCGCCAGCAGCACCGGGACACTCCCCCGGAATGGCTACACCTTC	CASSTGTLPRNGYTF
TRBV5-1	TRBJ2-7	.	TRBD1	TGCGCCAGCAGACTCCTCGGGACAGGATCCTACGAGCAGTACTTC	CASRLLGTGSYEQYF
TRBV19	TRBJ2-1	.	TRBD2	TGTGCCAGTAGTATTACTAGCGGGTACATAATGCCGGAGCAGTTCTTC	CASSITSGYIMPEQFF
TRBV15	TRBJ1-3	.	TRBD1	TGTGCCACCAGCAGGCTCGACAGGGGCCATTCCTCTGGAAACACCATATATTTT	CATSRLDRGHSSGNTIYF
TRBV28	TRBJ1-1	once	.	TGTGCCAGCAGTTTATCCAGGGTATACACTGAAGCTTTCTTT	CASSLSRVYTEAFF
TRBV30	TRBJ1-2	.	.	TGTGCCTGGAGTCTAGGACAGTCCCGAGAGGGCTACACCTTC	CAWSLGQSREGYTF
TRBV7-3	TRBJ2-7	.	TRBD1	TGTGCCAGCAGCCGACAGGGGGGCAGCTCCTACGAGCAGTACTTC	CASSRQGGSSYEQYF
TRBV4-3	TRBJ1-2	.	.	TGCGCCAGCAGCCAAGGGCCTGGCAGGGGCTATGGCTACACCTTC	CASSQGPGRGYGYTF
TRBV9	TRBJ1-2	once	.	TGTGCCAGCAGCGTAGCCGGGGATCCCTATGGCTACACCTTC	CASSVAGDPYGYTF
TRBV6-1	TRBJ2-1	.	.	TGTGCCAGCAGCCCCCCGGGACAAAGGATTAATGAGCAGTTCTTC	CASSPPGQRINEQFF
TRBV5-3	TRBJ1-4	.	TRBD1	TGTGCCAGAAGCGCGAAATCAGTCGGGTCAGGGGGTGAAAAACTGTTTTTT	CARSAKSVGSGGEKLFF
TRBV27	TRBJ1-1	few	TRBD1	TGTGCCAGCAGTTTAAGAGGGGGCGTCACTGAAGCTTTCTTT	CASSLRGGVTEAFF
TRBV30	TRBJ2-1	.	.	TGTGCCTGGAGAGACCCGGGCAATGAGCAGTTCTTC	CAWRDPGNEQFF
TRBV2	TRBJ2-7	many	TRBD2	TGTGCCAGCAGTGATAGACTAGCTCGCTACGAGCAGTACTTC	CASSDRLARYEQYF
TRBV15	TRBJ2-3	.	TRBD1	TGTGCCACCAGCTCACCTCAGGGGGCGGCAGATACGCAGTATTTT	CATSSPQGAADTQYF
TRBV5-4	TRBJ1-2	.	TRBD1	TGTGCCAGCAGCTCGCAATGGACAGGGAACTATGGCTACACCTTC	CASSSQWTGNYGYTF
TRBV18	TRBJ1-1	.	.	TGTGCCAGCTCACCCGAGATAGGGAGAGAAACTGAAGCTTTCTTT	CASSPEIGRETEAFF
TRBV2	TRBJ2-5	.	.	TGTGCAGGGGCGCAAGAGACCCAGTACTTC	CAGAQETQYF
TRBV27	TRBJ2-6	.	.	TGTGCCAGCAGCCCCACGGTCTCTGGGGCCAACGTCCTGACTTTC	CASSPTVSGANVLTF
TRBV19	TRBJ1-2	.	.	TGTGCCAGTAGGATAGGTCAGAATGGCTACACCTTC	CASRIGQNGYTF
TRBV18	TRBJ1-5	.	.	TGTGCCAGCTCACCACGGCAGGGGACAAACGGTCAGCCCCAGCATTTT	CASSPRQGTNGQPQHF
TRBV12-5	TRBJ2-5	few	.	TGTGCTAGTGGTTTAAGCGGGGCCCTGACAGGGACCCAGTACTTC	CASGLSGALTGTQYF
TRBV6-1	TRBJ1-2	.	TRBD1	TGTGCCAGCAGTGAAACAGGGGGTCATGGCTACACCTTC	CASSETGGHGYTF
TRBV2	TRBJ1-2	.	.	TGTGCCAGCAGTGAAAGGTTAAGCAGGGGCCCGGCCTTC	CASSERLSRGPAF
TRBV30	TRBJ1-5	few	.	TGTGCCTGGAGTCGTTACAATCAGCCCCAGCATTTT	CAWSRYNQPQHF
TRBV30	TRBJ1-6	.	TRBD1	TGTGCCTGGAGTGTACAGGGGGCAAATAATTCACCCCTCCACTTT	CAWSVQGANNSPLHF
TRBV4-1	TRBJ2-1	.	TRBD2	TGCGCCAGCAGCCGAAACCCTAGCGGGAGGGCCGTGAATGAGCAGTTCTTC	CASSRNPSGRAVNEQFF
TRBV9	TRBJ2-5	.	TRBD2	TGTGCCAGCAGCGGGGGGACTAGCAGTTTCCAAGAGACCCAGTACTTC	CASSGGTSSFQETQYF
TRBV4-3	TRBJ2-1	.	.	TGCGCCAGCAGCCGCCAAGTGCCGGGATCCTCAACCTCCTACAATGAGCAGTTCTTC	CASSRQVPGSSTSYNEQFF
TRBV10-3	TRBJ2-7	.	TRBD2	TGTGCCATCAGTCTAGCGGGAGGGCTTTACGAGCAGTACTTC	CAISLAGGLYEQYF
TRBV30	TRBJ1-2	.	.	TGTGCCTGGAGTGTTGGGCACTATGGCTACACCTTC	CAWSVGHYGYTF
TRBV6-1	TRBJ1-1	few	.	TGTGCCAGCAGTGTGAGTCCGATGAACACTGAAGCTTTCTTT	CASSVSPMNTEAFF
TRBV9	TRBJ2-1	.	TRBD2	TGTGCCAGCAGCGTAGCGGGAGGCCGGTACAATGAGCAGTTCTTC	CASSVAGGRYNEQFF